These 19 T cell receptor beta chains share one sample of origin, sequenced in a study of T cells after posttransplantation cyclophosphamide. Sequenced by immunoSEQ multiplex PCR; TCRdb stores in-frame clones only, minus some. The sample includes around 39,000 clones, none of them occurring once. Sequencing used PBMCs. The receptors were sampled from a girl aged 5 to 17 in good health, CMV-negative, and a related stem cell transplant donor.

This chain links TRBV28 with TRBJ2-3, with 12 bases fitting TRBD2. J was trimmed by 9 bases and V by 5 bases; bases with no gene match: 6. Germline V gene data show CDR1 as MDHEN and CDR2 as SYDVKM. This CDR3 spans 14 amino acids. The CDR3 DNA is TGTGCCAGCAGTCCTAGCGGGGGGGCCAGGACGCAGTATTTT. This codes for CASSPSGGARTQYF. Using reference TRBV28 and TRBJ2-3 for the parts outside the CDR3, the full variable domain is DVKVTQSSRYLVKRTGEKVFLECVQDMDHENMFWYRQDPGLGLRLIYFSYDVKMKEKGDIPEGYSVSREKKERFSLILESASTNQTSMYLCASSPSGGARTQYFGPGTRLTVL.

This clone appeared a few times. The chain has TRBV5-4 and TRBJ2-3; D unclear. This CDR3 is built from 17 residues. Trimming removed 5 bases at V and 4 bases at J, with 23 bases between. Germline values: CDR1 SGHNT, CDR2 YYREEE (reference sequence). CDR3 sequence: CASRSGYQGEVADTQYF. CDR3 coding DNA: TGTGCCAGCAGAAGTGGGTACCAAGGAGAAGTTGCAGATACGCAGTATTTT.

This clone was counted at least ten times. V gene TRBV5-6 combines with J gene TRBJ2-7; D is uncertain. Trimming pared 4 bases from V and 1 base from J, leaving 9 bases between. The CDR3 extends over 13 amino acids. The germline V gene has CDR1 SGHDT and CDR2 YYEEEE. For the CDR3, the DNA is TGTGCCAGCAGCAGCGTGCTGTCCTACGAGCAGTACTTC. This encodes CASSSVLSYEQYF.

This clone has ten or more counts. This rearrangement joins TRBV6-6 to TRBJ2-1; 10 nucleotides align to TRBD2. The ends lost 6 bases at V and 9 bases at J; junction bases unmatched: 8. Germline-derived CDR1 and CDR2 are MNHNY and SVGAGI (reference sequence). This CDR3 is 14 amino acids long. Here the CDR3 DNA reads TGTGCCAGCAGCCATCTAGCGGGGGACAGTGAGCAGTTCTTC. Amino acids: CASSHLAGDSEQFF.

This clone was counted many times. This chain joins TRBV19 and TRBJ1-2; TRBD1 matches 8 bases. The CDR3 is 13 amino acids. Per the germline V gene, CDR1 is LNHDA and CDR2 is SQIVND (reference sequence). The V and J ends lost 6 bases and 8 bases, in that order; junction bases with no gene match: 8. The CDR3 coding sequence is TGTGCCAGTAGGATCCAGGGGGCGGAAGGCTACACCTTC. This translates into CASRIQGAEGYTF.

This clone showed up many times. This rearrangement joins TRBV18 to TRBJ1-4; D unresolved. Germline-derived CDR1 and CDR2 are KGHSH and LQKENI. CDR3 length: 14 residues. Trimming removed 6 bases at V and 3 bases at J, with 11 bases between. CDR3 nucleotides: TGTGCCAGCTCTCCGGGTATTTCTAATGAAAAACTGTTTTTT. The encoded protein is CASSPGISNEKLFF.

In this sample, this clone turned up many times. The chain combines TRBV19 with TRBJ2-5; a possible D gene is TRBD2 (6 bases). CDR1 and CDR2 (germline): LNHDA, SQIVND (reference sequence). V gave up 5 bases and J gave up 4 bases, with 17 bases separating them. The length of the CDR3 is 15 residues. The CDR3 spells CASSPRAGGSETQYF. CDR3 DNA sequence: TGTGCCAGTAGTCCCCGGGCTGGAGGGTCAGAGACCCAGTACTTC.

This clone was seen at least ten times. The chain couples TRBV5-1 to TRBJ2-4; no clear D. Trimming shortened V by 4 bases and J by 6 bases, and 5 bases separated the two germline ends. Germline CDR1 and CDR2: SGHRS and YFSETQ. The CDR3 is made up of 11 amino acids. DNA for the CDR3: TGCGCCAGCAGCCCCGGAAACATTCAGTACTTC. Protein sequence: CASSPGNIQYF.

The chain links TRBV9 to TRBJ2-3; D possibly corresponds to TRBD2 (6 bases). The CDR3 totals 14 residues. Trimming removed 0 bases at V and 3 bases at J, with 8 bases between. CDR1 and CDR2 (germline): SGDLS, YYNGEE. CDR3 sequence: CASSVGRATDTQYF. CDR3 sequence (DNA): TGTGCCAGCAGCGTAGGGAGGGCGACAGATACGCAGTATTTT.

This clone was seen at least ten times. This chain uses TRBV27 with TRBJ2-1; no clear D gene. V lost 2 bases and J 0 bases, leaving 11 bases between the germline ends. CDR3 length: 16 amino acids. Germline V gene sequence: CDR1 MNHEY, CDR2 SMNVEV (reference sequence). CDR3 in amino acids: CASSLTRPSSYNEQFF. The CDR3 DNA sequence: TGTGCCAGCAGTTTAACAAGGCCTAGCTCCTACAATGAGCAGTTCTTC.

The V call is TRBV29-1, the J call TRBJ1-3, with D unresolved. CDR3 size: 15 residues. V shed 0 bases and J shed 2 bases, with 11 bases lying between them. CDR1 is SQVTM and CDR2 is ANQGSEA in the germline V gene. Here the CDR3 reads CSVEDGTETGNTIYF. The CDR3 nucleotides read TGCAGCGTTGAAGATGGAACAGAAACTGGAAACACCATATATTTT.

This clone was picked up a small number of times. The rearrangement joins TRBV14 to TRBJ2-1, with 12 positions matching TRBD2. V shed 6 bases, J shed 7 bases, and the junction held 7 bases outside the gene matches. Germline-derived CDR1 and CDR2 are SGHDN and FVKESK. The CDR3 covers 15 residues. CDR3 sequence reads: CASSLAGGPGNEQFF. CDR3 DNA sequence: TGTGCCAGCAGTCTAGCGGGGGGGCCTGGGAATGAGCAGTTCTTC.

At least ten counts were recorded for this clone. The V and J genes are TRBV6-5 and TRBJ2-1; 7 positions agree with TRBD2. Germline CDR1 reads MNHEY; CDR2 reads SVGAGI. There are 13 residues in the CDR3. The J segment lost 6 bases and the V segment lost 7 bases, leaving 6 bases of the junction unmatched. The CDR3 loop is CASTWTRGNEQFF. DNA of the CDR3: TGTGCCAGCACGTGGACTAGAGGCAATGAGCAGTTCTTC.

Only a few counts were recorded for this clone. In DNA, the CDR3 is TGTGCCAGTAGTCATCCGGGACAGGGGATATACGAGCAGTACTTC. Protein product: CASSHPGQGIYEQYF. The chain couples TRBV19 to TRBJ2-5; 10 bases fit TRBD1. The end of the DNA fits TRBJ2-7 better, so the J call may be wrong. CDR1 is LNHDA, CDR2 SQIVND, per germline (reference sequence). The CDR3 has 15 amino acids.

This clone was recorded at least ten times. V is TRBV15 and J is TRBJ2-1, with D possibly TRBD1 on 6 matching bases. With 2 bases removed from V and 6 bases from J, the gap between germline ends came to 14 bases. The CDR3 runs 15 residues. Germline CDR1 reads LNHNV; CDR2 reads YYDKDF (reference sequence). The CDR3 region has the DNA TGTGCCACCAGCAGAAGACAGGACCTCGGCAATGAGCAGTTCTTC. Translation: CATSRRQDLGNEQFF.

This clone was recorded many times. The rearrangement links TRBV19 to TRBJ2-5; D perhaps matches TRBD1 (6 bases). This CDR3 region has 17 residues. V lost 3 bases and J lost 5, with 22 bases in between. In germline, CDR1 is LNHDA, CDR2 SQIVND (reference sequence). The CDR3 spells CASSIRGREKKRETQYF. In DNA form, the CDR3 reads TGTGCCAGTAGTATCAGGGGCAGGGAGAAGAAAAGGGAGACCCAGTACTTC.

Ten or more counts support this clone. The rearrangement links TRBV10-1 to TRBJ2-2; TRBD2 matches at 10 bases. This CDR3 is built from 17 residues. J gave up 1 base and V 6 bases, and 8 bases lay outside the gene matches. The germline V gene has CDR1 WNHNN and CDR2 SYGVQD (reference sequence). CDR3 amino acids: CASSAAGGPLNTGELFF. CDR3 sequence (DNA): TGCGCCAGCAGCGCAGCGGGAGGGCCCTTGAACACCGGGGAGCTGTTTTTT.

This clone was seen ten or more times. This chain connects TRBV6-5 to TRBJ1-3, with unresolved D. Trimming removed 6 bases from V and 6 bases from J, with 12 bases in between. Germline V CDR1 and CDR2: MNHEY, SVGAGI. The CDR3 loop spans 13 amino acids. In nucleotides, the CDR3 is TGTGCCAGCAGCCCCCAACAGACAAACACCATATATTTT. It yields the protein CASSPQQTNTIYF.

At least ten counts were recorded for this clone. The chain uses TRBV4-1 and TRBJ2-1; 10 bases map to TRBD2. The CDR3 loop spans 18 amino acids. Germline V gives CDR1 MGHRA, CDR2 YSYEKL. V was pared by 1 base and J by 5 bases, with 11 bases of the junction left unmatched. The CDR3 protein is CASSQGLAGGPRNNEQFF. CDR3 bases: TGCGCCAGCAGCCAAGGATTAGCGGGGGGCCCCCGCAACAATGAGCAGTTCTTC.